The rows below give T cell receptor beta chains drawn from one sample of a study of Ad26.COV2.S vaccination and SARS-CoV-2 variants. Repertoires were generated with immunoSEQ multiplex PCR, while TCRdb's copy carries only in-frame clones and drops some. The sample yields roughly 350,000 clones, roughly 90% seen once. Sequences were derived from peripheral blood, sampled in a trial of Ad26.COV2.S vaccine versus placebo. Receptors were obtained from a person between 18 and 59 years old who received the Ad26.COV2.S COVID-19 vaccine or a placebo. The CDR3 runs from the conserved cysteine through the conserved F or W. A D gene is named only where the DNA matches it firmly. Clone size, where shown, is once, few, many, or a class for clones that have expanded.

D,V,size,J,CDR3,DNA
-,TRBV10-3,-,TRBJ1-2,CAISSGQNLELVGYTF,TGTGCCATCAGCTCAGGACAGAACCTAGAGTTAGTCGGCTACACCTTC
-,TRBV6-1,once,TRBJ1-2,CASSEGPYGYTF,TGTGCCAGCAGTGAAGGCCCCTATGGCTACACCTTC
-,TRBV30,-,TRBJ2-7,CAVGQSGPYEQYF,TGTGCCGTGGGGCAGTCAGGACCCTACGAGCAGTACTTC
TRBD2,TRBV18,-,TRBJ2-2,CASSPSVAGNTGELFF,TGTGCCAGCTCACCCAGCGTAGCGGGGAACACCGGGGAGCTGTTTTTT
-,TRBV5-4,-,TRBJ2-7,CASSLRFVGGGVVLEQYF,TGTGCCAGCAGCTTACGTTTCGTAGGGGGGGGCGTGGTTCTCGAGCAGTACTTC
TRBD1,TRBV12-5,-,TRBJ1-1,CASGLTGGTEAFF,TGTGCTAGTGGTTTGACAGGGGGCACTGAAGCTTTCTTT
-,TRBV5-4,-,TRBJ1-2,CASSFRGGGYGYTF,TGTGCCAGCAGCTTTAGGGGGGGTGGCTATGGCTACACCTTC
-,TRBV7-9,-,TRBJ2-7,CASSRQVVDEQYF,TGTGCCAGCAGCCGACAGGTGGTGGACGAGCAGTACTTC
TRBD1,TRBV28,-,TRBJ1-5,CASSSDRVSDQPQHF,TGTGCCAGCAGCTCCGACAGGGTGAGCGACCAGCCCCAGCATTTT
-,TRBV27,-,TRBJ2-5,CASSDQGNYFQETQYF,TGTGCCAGCAGCGATCAGGGAAACTACTTCCAAGAGACCCAGTACTTC
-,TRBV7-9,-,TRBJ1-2,CASSLGYSGYTF,TGTGCCAGCAGCTTAGGTTATTCTGGCTACACCTTC
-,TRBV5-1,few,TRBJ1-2,CASSPGNQGYGYTF,TGCGCCAGCAGCCCAGGAAACCAGGGCTATGGCTACACCTTC
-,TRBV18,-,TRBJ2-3,CASSPGADTQYF,TGTGCCAGCTCACCAGGTGCAGATACGCAGTATTTT
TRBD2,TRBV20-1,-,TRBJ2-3,CSASGPGTSGGGSDTQYF,TGCAGTGCTAGTGGGCCCGGGACTAGCGGGGGGGGCTCGGATACGCAGTATTTT
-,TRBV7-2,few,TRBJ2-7,CASSPSSGTQIYEQYF,TGTGCCAGCAGCCCCTCGTCCGGGACACAAATCTACGAGCAGTACTTC
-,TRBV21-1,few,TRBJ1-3,CASSKPGQDKPLSGNTIYF,TGTGCCAGCAGCAAACCAGGACAGGATAAACCACTCTCTGGAAACACCATATATTTT
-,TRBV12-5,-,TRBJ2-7,CASALTATAYEQYF,TGTGCTAGTGCCTTGACAGCTACGGCCTACGAGCAGTACTTC
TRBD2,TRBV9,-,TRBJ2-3,CASSVEGGRAGDTQYF,TGTGCCAGCAGCGTAGAGGGCGGGAGGGCCGGAGATACGCAGTATTTT
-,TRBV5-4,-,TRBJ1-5,CASSLGPESNQPQHF,TGTGCCAGCAGCTTGGGCCCCGAAAGCAATCAGCCCCAGCATTTT
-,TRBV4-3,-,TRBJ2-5,CASRGSPRGTQYF,TGCGCCAGCAGGGGGTCTCCCCGGGGGACCCAGTACTTC
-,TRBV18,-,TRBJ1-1,CASSPVGTTEAFF,TGTGCCAGCTCACCAGTCGGCACGACTGAAGCTTTCTTT
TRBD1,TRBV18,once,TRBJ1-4,CASSPRTGKYEEKLFF,TGTGCCAGCTCACCGAGGACAGGGAAATATGAAGAAAAACTGTTTTTT
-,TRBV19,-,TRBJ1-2,CASSIVISAGVGYGYTF,TGTGCCAGTAGTATAGTTATCTCAGCGGGAGTGGGCTATGGCTACACCTTC
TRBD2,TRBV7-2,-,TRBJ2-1,CASSAPAGGVSRQFF,TGTGCCAGCAGCGCCCCAGCGGGGGGGGTCTCCCGCCAGTTCTTC
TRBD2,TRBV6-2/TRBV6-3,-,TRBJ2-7,CASSSTSGEQYF,TGTGCCAGCAGTTCAACTAGCGGAGAGCAGTACTTC
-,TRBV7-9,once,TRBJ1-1,CASSFLGLPNTEAFF,TGTGCCAGCAGCTTCCTCGGACTGCCGAACACTGAAGCTTTCTTT
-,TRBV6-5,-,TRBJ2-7,CASSYSNQYEQYF,TGTGCCAGCAGTTACTCGAACCAATACGAGCAGTACTTC
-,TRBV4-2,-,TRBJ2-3,CASSPDAGADTQYF,TGTGCCAGCAGCCCGGACGCTGGGGCAGATACGCAGTATTTT
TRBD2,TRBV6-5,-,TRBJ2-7,CASSLAGPYEQYF,TGTGCCAGCAGTTTAGCGGGACCCTACGAGCAGTACTTC
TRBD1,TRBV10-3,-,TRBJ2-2,CAITRTGVGGELFF,TGTGCCATCACCAGAACAGGGGTTGGCGGGGAGCTGTTTTTT
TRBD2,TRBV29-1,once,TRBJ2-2,CSVGAGLIPNTGELFF,TGCAGCGTTGGGGCGGGACTAATCCCGAACACCGGGGAGCTGTTTTTT
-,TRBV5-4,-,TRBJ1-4,CASSLTGPATNEKLFF,TGTGCCAGCAGCTTGACAGGGCCTGCAACTAATGAAAAACTGTTTTTT
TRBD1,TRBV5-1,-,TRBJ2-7,CASSLAPGVPGQGSHSYEQYF,TGCGCCAGCAGCTTGGCCCCGGGAGTCCCGGGACAGGGATCCCACTCCTACGAGCAGTACTTC
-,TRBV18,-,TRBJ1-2,CASSPSRVPLYGYTF,TGTGCCAGCTCACCATCCAGGGTACCCCTCTATGGCTACACCTTC
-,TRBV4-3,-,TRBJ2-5,CASSQDIMRSAQYF,TGCGCCAGCAGCCAAGATATTATGAGATCGGCCCAGTACTTC
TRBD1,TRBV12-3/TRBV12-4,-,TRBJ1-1,CASGQGASAEAFF,TGTGCCAGCGGACAGGGGGCTTCGGCTGAAGCTTTCTTT
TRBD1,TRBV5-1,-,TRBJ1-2,CASSNDRVLALYTF,TGCGCCAGCAGCAATGACAGGGTACTCGCCCTCTACACCTTC
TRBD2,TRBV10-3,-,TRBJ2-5,CAIRDGLADQETQYF,TGTGCCATCAGGGACGGACTAGCGGACCAAGAGACCCAGTACTTC
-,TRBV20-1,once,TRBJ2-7,CSASYVRDSLYEQYF,TGCAGTGCTAGTTATGTCCGGGACTCCCTCTACGAGCAGTACTTC
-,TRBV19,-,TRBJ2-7,CASSIGRADYEQYF,TGTGCCAGTAGTATAGGCAGGGCCGACTACGAGCAGTACTTC
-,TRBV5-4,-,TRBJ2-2,CASSLAGVTTGELFF,TGTGCCAGCAGCTTGGCGGGGGTTACCACCGGGGAGCTGTTTTTT
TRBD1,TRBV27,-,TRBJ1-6,CASSSTGTGGSYNSPLHF,TGTGCCAGCAGTTCAACCGGGACAGGGGGCTCCTATAATTCACCCCTCCACTTT
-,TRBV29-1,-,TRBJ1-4,CSVVGYEKLFF,TGCAGCGTTGTGGGTTATGAAAAACTGTTTTTT